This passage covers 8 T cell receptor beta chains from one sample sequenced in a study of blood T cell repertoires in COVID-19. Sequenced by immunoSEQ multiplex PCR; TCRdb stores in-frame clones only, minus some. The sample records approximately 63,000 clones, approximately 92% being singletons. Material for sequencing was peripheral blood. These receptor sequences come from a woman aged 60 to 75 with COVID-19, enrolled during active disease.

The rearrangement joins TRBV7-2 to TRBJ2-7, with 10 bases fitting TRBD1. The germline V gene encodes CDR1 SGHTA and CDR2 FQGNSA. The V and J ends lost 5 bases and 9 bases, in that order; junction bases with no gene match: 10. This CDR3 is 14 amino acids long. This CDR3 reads CASSRAGTGVGQYF. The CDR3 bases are TGTGCCAGCAGCCGCGCCGGGACAGGGGTCGGGCAGTACTTC.

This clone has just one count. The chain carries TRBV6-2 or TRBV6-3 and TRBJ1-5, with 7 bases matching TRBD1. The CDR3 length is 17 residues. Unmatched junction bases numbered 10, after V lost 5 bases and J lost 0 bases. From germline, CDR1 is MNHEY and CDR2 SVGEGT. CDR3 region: CASSDQTGTYSNQPQHF. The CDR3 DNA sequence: TGTGCCAGCAGTGATCAGACAGGGACCTATAGCAATCAGCCCCAGCATTTT.

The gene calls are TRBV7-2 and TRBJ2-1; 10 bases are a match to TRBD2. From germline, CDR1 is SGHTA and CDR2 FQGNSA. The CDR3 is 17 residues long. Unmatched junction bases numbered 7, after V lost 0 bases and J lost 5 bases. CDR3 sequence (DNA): TGTGCCAGCAGCTTAGCTCTAGCGGGAGTCGGTCACAATGAGCAGTTCTTC. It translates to CASSLALAGVGHNEQFF.

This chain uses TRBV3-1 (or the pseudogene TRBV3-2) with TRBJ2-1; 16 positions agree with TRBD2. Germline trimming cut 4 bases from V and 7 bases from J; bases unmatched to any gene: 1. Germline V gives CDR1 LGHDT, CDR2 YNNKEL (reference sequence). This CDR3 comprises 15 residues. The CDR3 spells CASSLGLAGGNEQFF. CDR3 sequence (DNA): TGTGCCAGCAGCCTGGGACTAGCGGGAGGGAATGAGCAGTTCTTC.

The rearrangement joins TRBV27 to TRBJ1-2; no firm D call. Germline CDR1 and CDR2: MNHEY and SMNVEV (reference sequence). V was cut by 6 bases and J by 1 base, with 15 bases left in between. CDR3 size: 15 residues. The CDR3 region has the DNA TGTGCCAGCAGACGCCGGGAAGGCAGTAACTATGGCTACACCTTC. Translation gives CASRRREGSNYGYTF.

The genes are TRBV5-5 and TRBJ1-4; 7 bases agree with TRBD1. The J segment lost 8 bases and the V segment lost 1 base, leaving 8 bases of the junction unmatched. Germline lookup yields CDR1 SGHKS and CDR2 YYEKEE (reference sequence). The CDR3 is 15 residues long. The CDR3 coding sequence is TGTGCCAGCAGCTTGACCACAGGGGTATGGGAAAAACTGTTTTTT. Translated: CASSLTTGVWEKLFF.

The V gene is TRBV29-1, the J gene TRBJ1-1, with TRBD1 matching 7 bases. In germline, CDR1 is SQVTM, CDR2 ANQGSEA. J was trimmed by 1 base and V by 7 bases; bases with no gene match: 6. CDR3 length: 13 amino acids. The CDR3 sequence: CSAQGQKNTEAFF. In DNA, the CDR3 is TGCAGCGCCCAGGGACAGAAGAACACTGAAGCTTTCTTT.

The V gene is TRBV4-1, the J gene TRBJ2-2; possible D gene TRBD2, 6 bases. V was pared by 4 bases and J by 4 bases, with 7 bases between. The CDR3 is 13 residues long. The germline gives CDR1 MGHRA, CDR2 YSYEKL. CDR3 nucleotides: TGCGCCAGCAGCCTGGGGGGCACCGGGGAGCTGTTTTTT. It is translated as CASSLGGTGELFF.